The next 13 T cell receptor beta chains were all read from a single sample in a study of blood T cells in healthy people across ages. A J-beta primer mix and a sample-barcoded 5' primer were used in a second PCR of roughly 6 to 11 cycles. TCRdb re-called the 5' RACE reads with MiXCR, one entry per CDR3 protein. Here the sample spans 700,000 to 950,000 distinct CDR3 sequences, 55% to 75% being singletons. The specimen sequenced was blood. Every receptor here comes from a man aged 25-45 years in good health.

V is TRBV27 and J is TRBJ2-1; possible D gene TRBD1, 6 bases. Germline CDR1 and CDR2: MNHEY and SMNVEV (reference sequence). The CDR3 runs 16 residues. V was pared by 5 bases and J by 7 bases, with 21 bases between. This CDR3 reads CASSLGPGTIGNEQFF. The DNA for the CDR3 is TGTGCCAGCAGTCTAGGACCCGGGACAATTGGAAATGAGCAGTTCTTC.

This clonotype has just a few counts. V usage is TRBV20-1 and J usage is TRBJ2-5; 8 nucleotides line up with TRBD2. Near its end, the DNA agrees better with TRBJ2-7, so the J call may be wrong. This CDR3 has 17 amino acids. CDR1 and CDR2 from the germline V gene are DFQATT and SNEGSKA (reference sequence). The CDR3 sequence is CSATSGGASGLGAEQYF. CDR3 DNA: TGCAGTGCTACCTCCGGGGGGGCTAGCGGTCTCGGGGCCGAGCAGTACTTC.

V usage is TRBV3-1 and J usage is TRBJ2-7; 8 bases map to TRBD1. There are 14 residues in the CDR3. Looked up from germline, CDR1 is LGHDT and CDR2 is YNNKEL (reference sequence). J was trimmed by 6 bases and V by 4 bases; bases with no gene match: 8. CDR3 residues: CASSLDRALGEQYF. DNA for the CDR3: TGTGCCAGCAGCCTGGACAGGGCACTGGGCGAGCAGTACTTC.

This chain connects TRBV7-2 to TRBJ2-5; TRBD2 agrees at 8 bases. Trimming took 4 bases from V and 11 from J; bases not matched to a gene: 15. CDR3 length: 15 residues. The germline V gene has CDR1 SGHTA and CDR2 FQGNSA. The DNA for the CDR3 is TGTGCCAGCAGCTCTGGGGGGACTAGTAGCGATGAGCAGTACTTC. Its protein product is CASSSGGTSSDEQYF.

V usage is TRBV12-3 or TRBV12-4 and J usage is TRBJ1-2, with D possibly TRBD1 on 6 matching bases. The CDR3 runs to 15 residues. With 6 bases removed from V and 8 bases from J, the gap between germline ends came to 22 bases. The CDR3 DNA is TGTGCCAGCAGCGAAGCCGAGACAGGCCGATTGGGCTACACCTTC. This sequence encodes CASSEAETGRLGYTF.

CDR3 coding DNA: TGTGCCAGCAGTTCAACCAGGACAGGCCCCATAGATACGCAGTATTTT. This sequence encodes CASSSTRTGPIDTQYF. The V call is TRBV28, the J call TRBJ2-3, with 7 nucleotides matching TRBD1. V gave up 4 bases and J gave up 5 bases; unmatched junction bases: 12. Germline V gene lookup returns CDR1 MDHEN and CDR2 SYDVKM. There are 16 residues in the CDR3.

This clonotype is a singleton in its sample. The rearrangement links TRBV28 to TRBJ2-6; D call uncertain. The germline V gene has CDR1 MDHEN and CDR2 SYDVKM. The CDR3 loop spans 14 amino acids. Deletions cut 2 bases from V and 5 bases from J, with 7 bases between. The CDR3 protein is CASSLAPRANVLTF. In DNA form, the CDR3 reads TGTGCCAGCAGTTTAGCCCCGCGGGCCAACGTCCTGACTTTC.

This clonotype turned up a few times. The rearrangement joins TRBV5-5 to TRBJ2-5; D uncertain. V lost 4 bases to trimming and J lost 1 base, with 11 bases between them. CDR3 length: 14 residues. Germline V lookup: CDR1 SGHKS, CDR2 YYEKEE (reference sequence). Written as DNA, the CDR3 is TGTGCCAGCAGCCCGGCGGACGCCCAAGAGACCCAGTACTTC. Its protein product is CASSPADAQETQYF.

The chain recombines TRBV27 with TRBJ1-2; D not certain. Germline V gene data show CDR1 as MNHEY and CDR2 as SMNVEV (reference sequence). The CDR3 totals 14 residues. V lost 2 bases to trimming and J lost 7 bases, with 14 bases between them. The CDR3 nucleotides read TGTGCCAGCAGTTTAAAGGCCGGGAAGCGTGGCTACACCTTC. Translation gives CASSLKAGKRGYTF.

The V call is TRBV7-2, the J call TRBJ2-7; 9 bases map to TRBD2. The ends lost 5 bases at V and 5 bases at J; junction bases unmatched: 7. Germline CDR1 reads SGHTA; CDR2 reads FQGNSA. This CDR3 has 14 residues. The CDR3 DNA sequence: TGTGCCAGCAGCCTGGCGGGACTAGCCAACGAGCAGTACTTC. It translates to CASSLAGLANEQYF. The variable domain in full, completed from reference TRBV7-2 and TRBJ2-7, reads GAGVSQSPSNKVTEKGKDVELRCDPISGHTALYWYRQSLGQGLEFLIYFQGNSAPDKSGLPSDRFSAERTGGSVSTLTIQRTQQEDSAVYLCASSLAGLANEQYFGPGTRLTVT.

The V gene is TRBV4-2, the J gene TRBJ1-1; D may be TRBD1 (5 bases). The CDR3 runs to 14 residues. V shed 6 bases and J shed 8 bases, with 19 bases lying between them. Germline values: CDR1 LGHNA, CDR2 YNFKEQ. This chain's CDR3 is CASRSEGSVGEAFF. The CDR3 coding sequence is TGTGCCAGCAGGTCCGAGGGGTCGGTCGGGGAAGCTTTCTTT.

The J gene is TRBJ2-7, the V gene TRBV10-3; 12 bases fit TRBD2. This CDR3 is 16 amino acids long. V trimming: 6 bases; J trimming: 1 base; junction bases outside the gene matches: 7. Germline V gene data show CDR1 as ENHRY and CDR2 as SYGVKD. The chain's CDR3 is CAISDGTSGGSYEQYF. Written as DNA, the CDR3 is TGTGCCATCAGCGACGGTACTAGCGGGGGGTCCTACGAGCAGTACTTC.

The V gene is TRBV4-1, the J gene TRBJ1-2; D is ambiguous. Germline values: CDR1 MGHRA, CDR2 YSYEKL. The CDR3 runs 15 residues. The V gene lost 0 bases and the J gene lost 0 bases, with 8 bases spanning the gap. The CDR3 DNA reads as TGCGCCAGCAGCCAAGATAAGAGTTCTAACTATGGCTACACCTTC. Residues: CASSQDKSSNYGYTF.